The clone carrying this T cell receptor (beta chain) came up once. Naive CD8 cells, CD45RO-negative and positively selected for CCR7, excluded terminally differentiated effector memory CD45RA+ cells. Donors were Caucasian adults residing in Nashville, Tennessee, USA. This record comes from a study of shared clonotypes between healthy human individuals. V was trimmed by 6 bases and J by 8 bases, leaving 19 bases between them. The CDR3 is made up of 15 amino acids. The germline V gene has CDR1 MNHEY and CDR2 SVGAGI. Using immunoSEQ multiplex PCR, the repertoire was profiled, and TCRdb retains in-frame clones only, with some absent. The table includes more than 2 million clones, about 95% detected once.

This chain connects TRBV6-5 to TRBJ1-4, with D maybe TRBD1 (5 bases). The receptor was isolated from a young man in good health. Material: naive CD8+ T cells sorted from blood. CDR3 bases: TGTGCCAGCAGAGATGGAGGGGTTACTCGGGAAAAACTGTTTTTT. It codes for CASRDGGVTREKLFF.